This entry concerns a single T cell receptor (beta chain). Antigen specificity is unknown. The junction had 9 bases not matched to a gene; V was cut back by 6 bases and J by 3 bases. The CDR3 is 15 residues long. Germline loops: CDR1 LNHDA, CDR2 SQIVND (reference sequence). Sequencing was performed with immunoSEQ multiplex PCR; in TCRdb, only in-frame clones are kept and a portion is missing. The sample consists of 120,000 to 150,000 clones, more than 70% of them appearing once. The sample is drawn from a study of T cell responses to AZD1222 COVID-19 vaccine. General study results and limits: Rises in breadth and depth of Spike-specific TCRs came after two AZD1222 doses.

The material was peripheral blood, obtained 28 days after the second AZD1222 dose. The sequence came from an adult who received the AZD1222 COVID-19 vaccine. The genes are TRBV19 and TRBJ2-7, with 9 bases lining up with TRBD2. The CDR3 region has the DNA TGTGCCAGTAGGTCGACTAGCGGAGCGATCTACGAGCAGTACTTC. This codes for CASRSTSGAIYEQYF. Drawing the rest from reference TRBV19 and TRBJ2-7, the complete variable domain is DGGITQSPKYLFRKEGQNVTLSCEQNLNHDAMYWYRQDPGQGLRLIYYSQIVNDFQKGDIAEGYSVSREKKESFPLTVTSAQKNPTAFYLCASRSTSGAIYEQYFGPGTRLTVT.